A single sample is the source of the 17 T cell receptor beta chains below, sequenced in a study of breast tumors, draining lymph nodes, adjacent tissues (dated by TCRdb to the mid-2010s). The library was generated by multiplex PCR. The data were produced on an Illumina HiSeq 2000. Using fastp trimming at Q25 and MiXCR clonotype assembly, TCRdb reanalyzed the public sequencing data and kept in-frame beta chains. Identical CDR3 protein sequences are pooled into one entry, listed with their most common genes and DNA. This sample lists fewer than 150,000 distinct CDR3 sequences; 21% were detected once. The top ten hold roughly 2.2% of the sample. The axillary draining lymph nodes of breast cancer patients were the source of the lymph node samples. The sample consisted of axillary lymph node tissue. These receptors were obtained from a female donor with breast cancer. Some clones in this sample may be carry-over from other donors' samples.

This clonotype was seen many times. This chain links TRBV7-3 with TRBJ2-1; 7 bases match TRBD2. The junction had 4 bases not matched to a gene; V was cut back by 2 bases and J by 0 bases. There are 16 residues in the CDR3. CDR1 and CDR2 (germline): SGHTA, FQGTGA. The CDR3 loop reads CASSLAGASSYNEQFF. As DNA, the CDR3 is TGTGCCAGCAGCTTAGCGGGAGCCAGCTCCTACAATGAGCAGTTCTTC.

This clonotype was seen at least ten times. This chain links TRBV29-1 with TRBJ1-2; TRBD1 is a possible D gene (5 bases). The CDR3 spans 13 residues. CDR1 and CDR2 (germline): SQVTM, ANQGSEA. The V and J ends lost 5 bases and 6 bases respectively, with 16 bases between them. CDR3 DNA sequence: TGCAGCGTTTTCGGGGGTTTTTACAATGGCTACACCTTC. As protein: CSVFGGFYNGYTF.

This clonotype showed up many times. V usage is TRBV11-2 and J usage is TRBJ2-5, with D uncertain. This CDR3 contains 14 residues. Germline CDR1 reads SGHAT; CDR2 reads FQNNGV. V was pared by 1 base and J by 2 bases, with 8 bases between. The CDR3 DNA sequence: TGTGCCAGCAGCTTAGTCGGTAGTCAAGAGACCCAGTACTTC. This encodes CASSLVGSQETQYF.

This clonotype was seen repeatedly, ten times or more. The chain has TRBV6-5 and TRBJ1-3; 7 bases align to TRBD1. CDR1 and CDR2 from the germline V gene are MNHEY and SVGAGI. V lost 5 bases to trimming and J lost 3 bases; unmatched junction nucleotides: 10. This CDR3 contains 16 residues. The CDR3 loop is CASSSQGVRVGNTIYF. In DNA, the CDR3 is TGTGCCAGCAGTAGTCAGGGGGTACGGGTTGGAAACACCATATATTTT.

This clonotype was observed at least ten times. The chain couples TRBV13 to TRBJ1-4; no firm D call. Germline CDR1 reads PRHDT; CDR2 reads FYEKMQ (reference sequence). V was trimmed by 0 bases and J by 0 bases, leaving 5 bases between them. CDR3 length equals 15 residues. The CDR3 bases are TGTGCCAGCAGCTTAGGTCCAGCAACTAATGAAAAACTGTTTTTT. Translated, it gives CASSLGPATNEKLFF.

This clonotype was observed at least ten times. The chain employs TRBV10-3 and TRBJ1-4; a possible D gene is TRBD1 (5 bases). CDR3 length: 13 amino acids. Per germline, CDR1 ENHRY and CDR2 SYGVKD. Between the trimmed V and J ends, which lost 2 bases and 5 bases, there was a span of 6 bases. Here the CDR3 DNA reads TGTGCCATCAGTGAGCAGGGAAATGAAAAACTGTTTTTT. Protein sequence: CAISEQGNEKLFF.

This clonotype was counted at least ten times. CDR3 DNA: TGCGCCAGCTCCACACTTGGGGGGAACTATGGCTACACCTTC. This translates into CASSTLGGNYGYTF. V and J are TRBV4-1 and TRBJ1-2; D is possibly TRBD1 (5 bases). Germline CDR1 MGHRA, CDR2 YSYEKL. The CDR3 spans 14 residues. Trimming removed 8 bases from V and 2 bases from J, with 15 bases in between.

In this sample, this clonotype turned up many times. The V and J genes are TRBV5-1 and TRBJ2-5, with 13 bases identical to TRBD2. CDR1 SGHRS and CDR2 YFSETQ come from the germline V gene. V was pared by 4 bases and J by 5 bases, with 5 bases of the junction left unmatched. The CDR3 spans 15 residues. The CDR3 DNA reads TGCGCCAGCAGCACTAGCGGGAGGGCCTTCGAGACCCAGTACTTC. Encoded protein: CASSTSGRAFETQYF.

This clonotype was picked up many times. The V and J genes are TRBV28 and TRBJ2-7; D is unclear. CDR3 length: 15 amino acids. V lost 5 bases to trimming and J lost 4 bases, with 18 bases between them. The V gene's germline CDR1 is MDHEN and CDR2 SYDVKM. The CDR3 region is CASSASGLGRYEQYF. In nucleotides, the CDR3 is TGTGCCAGCAGTGCCTCCGGGTTGGGAAGGTACGAGCAGTACTTC. Based on the CDR3 plus reference TRBV28 and TRBJ2-7, the full variable domain is DVKVTQSSRYLVKRTGEKVFLECVQDMDHENMFWYRQDPGLGLRLIYFSYDVKMKEKGDIPEGYSVSREKKERFSLILESASTNQTSMYLCASSASGLGRYEQYFGPGTRLTVT.

This clonotype was counted many times. The rearrangement joins TRBV30 to TRBJ2-5, with 7 bases fitting TRBD2. J gave up 5 bases and V 2 bases, and 11 bases lay outside the gene matches. In germline, CDR1 is GTSNPN, CDR2 SVGIG (reference sequence). The CDR3 extends over 15 amino acids. The chain's CDR3 is CAWSLDSTSRETQYF. CDR3 DNA: TGTGCCTGGAGTTTAGACTCGACTAGCAGGGAGACCCAGTACTTC.

A remark on this clonotype: No conserved phenylalanine or tryptophan ends this CDR3, so it is likely a read error. This chain uses TRBV3-1 with TRBJ1-3, with 7 bases matching TRBD1. The CDR3 is 14 amino acids. In germline, CDR1 is LGHDT, CDR2 YNNKEL (reference sequence). CDR3 DNA sequence: TGTGCCAGCAGCCCTGGGACAGCTGGATACACCATATATCTT. Protein sequence: CASSPGTAGYTIYL.

Ten or more counts support this clonotype. J is TRBJ2-3 and V is TRBV29-1; the D gene is possibly TRBD2 (5 bases). The CDR3 has 16 residues. CDR1 is SQVTM and CDR2 is ANQGSEA in the germline V gene. The germline V and J ends were trimmed by 6 bases and 2 bases, with 21 bases remaining between them. The CDR3 region is CSVPMLAGSVTDTQYF. The CDR3, as DNA: TGCAGCGTCCCAATGTTGGCGGGCTCCGTCACAGATACGCAGTATTTT.

Comment on this clonotype: A read error may be the cause here, since a much bigger clone is one base away. The J gene is TRBJ2-5, the V gene TRBV29-1; D may be TRBD2 (5 bases). Germline V gene data show CDR1 as SQVTM and CDR2 as ANQGSEA. This CDR3 is built from 14 residues. The V end was cut by 7 bases, the J end by 0 bases, with 15 bases between. CDR3 coding DNA: TGCAGCGCCCCCAGTTGGAGGAACCAAGAGACCCAGTACTTC. Amino acid sequence: CSAPSWRNQETQYF.

This clonotype has ten or more counts. The chain couples TRBV7-9 to TRBJ2-7, with TRBD1 matching over 7 bases. J was trimmed by 2 bases and V by 10 bases; bases with no gene match: 5. Germline values: CDR1 SEHNR, CDR2 FQNEAQ (reference sequence). The CDR3 totals 12 residues. As DNA, the CDR3 is TGTGCCATCCTAGACAGGGCCTACGAGCAGTACTTC. As protein: CAILDRAYEQYF.

This clonotype was counted many times. The J gene is TRBJ2-1, the V gene TRBV7-3, with a tentative D call TRBD1 (6 bases). V dropped 1 base and J dropped 0 bases, with 7 bases sitting between them. The CDR3 is made up of 15 amino acids. Germline V gives CDR1 SGHTA, CDR2 FQGTGA. The CDR3 loop reads CASSLIGGSYNEQFF. CDR3 sequence (DNA): TGTGCCAGCAGCTTAATAGGGGGCTCCTACAATGAGCAGTTCTTC. Complete variable domain (other parts from reference TRBV7-3 and TRBJ2-1): GAGVSQTPSNKVTEKGKYVELRCDPISGHTALYWYRQSLGQGPEFLIYFQGTGAADDSGLPNDRFFAVRPEGSVSTLKIQRTERGDSAVYLCASSLIGGSYNEQFFGPGTRLTVL.

This clonotype has ten or more counts. V usage is TRBV5-6 and J usage is TRBJ2-5, with D maybe TRBD2 (6 bases). Germline V gives CDR1 SGHDT, CDR2 YYEEEE. CDR3 length equals 18 residues. V was pared by 1 base and J by 1 base, with 20 bases between. Here the CDR3 reads CASSLSGDSKNPQETQYF. The CDR3 region has the DNA TGTGCCAGCAGCTTGAGTGGGGACTCCAAGAACCCCCAAGAGACCCAGTACTTC.

In regard to this clonotype: A much larger clone differs by one base, so this may be a read error. The chain couples TRBV5-1 to TRBJ2-5; 8 bases are shared with TRBD2. In germline, CDR1 is SGHRS, CDR2 YFSETQ. The trim removed 9 bases at V and 11 bases at J, leaving 15 bases unmatched. The CDR3 consists of 13 residues. CDR3 DNA sequence: TGCGCCACCACTGTAGCGGGAAGCAATGAGCAGTACTTC. Its translation: CATTVAGSNEQYF. The full variable domain, in which reference TRBV5-1 and TRBJ2-5 provide the parts outside the CDR3, is KAGVTQTPRYLIKTRGQQVTLSCSPISGHRSVSWYQQTPGQGLQFLFEYFSETQRNKGNFPGRFSGRQFSNSRSEMNVSTLELGDSALYLCATTVAGSNEQYFGPGTRLLVL.